This is a list of T cell receptor beta chains from one sample in a study of CD8 T cell repertoires and HIV-1 epitope variants. For these TCRs, the target antigens are not known. The table came from immunoSEQ multiplex PCR; TCRdb's copy has only in-frame clones and leaves some out. The sample carries about 5,500 clones, 65% to 80% recorded once. The specimen sequenced was cultured CD8+ T cells derived from PBMCs. The origin of the receptors is a male donor with HIV. Each CDR3 is given with its conserved first and last residue. A D gene is named only where the DNA matches it firmly. Not all rows give a size; the values are once, few, many and, for expanded clones, a class.

j_call clone_size v_call d_call cdr3_aa cdr3_nt
TRBJ2-7 NA TRBV27 NA CASSGDRGLAGYEQYF TGTGCCAGCAGTGGCGACAGGGGACTAGCTGGCTACGAGCAGTACTTC
TRBJ2-1 NA TRBV9 NA CASSAGYNEQFF TGTGCCAGCAGTGCAGGATACAATGAGCAGTTCTTC
TRBJ1-4 medium-sized TRBV9 TRBD1 CASSPRDSSNEKLFF TGTGCCAGCAGCCCAAGGGACAGTTCTAATGAAAAACTGTTTTTT
TRBJ1-4 NA TRBV7-9 NA CASIGEINEKLFF TGTGCCAGCATTGGGGAGATTAATGAAAAACTGTTTTTT
TRBJ1-5 NA TRBV6-1 NA CASRWAGYSNQPQHF TGTGCCAGCAGGTGGGCGGGGTATAGTAATCAGCCCCAGCATTTT
TRBJ2-3 NA TRBV21-1 NA CASSSSGSGTDTQYF TGTGCCAGCAGTTCTAGCGGATCGGGCACAGATACGCAGTATTTT
TRBJ2-5 few TRBV5-1 NA CASSLDSSVGQETQYF TGCGCCAGCAGCTTGGATTCTAGCGTTGGGCAAGAGACCCAGTACTTC
TRBJ2-7 NA TRBV7-3 TRBD1 CASSPGQGHEQYF TGTGCCAGCAGCCCGGGACAGGGTCACGAGCAGTACTTC
TRBJ2-1 NA TRBV2 NA CASSEARWGAKFYNEQFF TGTGCCAGCAGTGAAGCGCGGTGGGGGGCTAAATTCTACAATGAGCAGTTCTTC
TRBJ1-5 few TRBV6-5 NA CASSPNWGNQPQHF TGTGCCAGCAGTCCCAACTGGGGCAATCAGCCCCAGCATTTT
TRBJ1-2 NA TRBV9 NA CASSVGVGGANGYTF TGTGCCAGCAGCGTAGGAGTGGGGGGGGCGAATGGCTACACCTTC
TRBJ2-7 NA TRBV19 NA CASRDPGAYEQYF TGTGCCAGTAGGGACCCTGGCGCCTACGAGCAGTACTTC
TRBJ1-3 NA TRBV4-1 TRBD1 CASSRDRGRNTIYF TGCGCCAGCAGCCGTGACAGGGGACGAAACACCATATATTTT
TRBJ2-3 few TRBV28 NA CASILGGGGTDTQYF TGTGCCAGCATCCTTGGGGGGGGCGGCACAGATACGCAGTATTTT
TRBJ2-2 medium-sized TRBV19 NA CASSIRGSTGELFF TGTGCCAGTAGTATTAGAGGATCCACCGGGGAGCTGTTTTTT
TRBJ2-1 NA TRBV14 TRBD2 CASSQGVLAGVNEQFF TGTGCCAGCAGCCAAGGGGTCCTAGCGGGAGTAAATGAGCAGTTCTTC
TRBJ2-1 NA TRBV19 TRBD1 CASGNSGTGGEHEQFF TGTGCCAGTGGGAATTCCGGGACAGGAGGGGAACATGAGCAGTTCTTC
TRBJ2-7 NA TRBV5-6 NA CASTRGTAYEQYF TGTGCCAGCACCCGAGGGACGGCCTACGAGCAGTACTTC
TRBJ1-4 NA TRBV7-8 TRBD1 CASSGGTGIGILFF TGTGCCAGCAGTGGCGGGACAGGGATAGGGATACTGTTTTTT
TRBJ1-5 NA TRBV2 NA CASSVSTGGNQPQHF TGTGCCAGCAGTGTAAGTACAGGCGGCAATCAGCCCCAGCATTTT
TRBJ2-3 NA TRBV5-6 TRBD1 CASFGTGGGTDTQYF TGTGCCAGCTTCGGGACAGGGGGCGGCACAGATACGCAGTATTTT
TRBJ1-3 once TRBV6-6 TRBD1 CASSYPTGNSGNTIYF TGTGCCAGCAGTTACCCGACAGGGAACTCTGGAAACACCATATATTTT
TRBJ1-4 NA TRBV28 NA CASSTKQGTRDYEKLFF TGTGCCAGCAGCACAAAGCAGGGGACACGAGACTATGAAAAACTGTTTTTT
TRBJ1-6 few TRBV15 NA CATSRDLQGSPLHF TGTGCCACCAGCAGAGATTTACAGGGCTCACCCCTCCACTTT
TRBJ2-5 NA TRBV30 TRBD1 CAWSVQGGETQYF TGTGCCTGGAGTGTACAGGGGGGAGAGACCCAGTACTTC
TRBJ2-1 NA TRBV7-9 NA CASSLDGSFYNEQFF TGTGCCAGCAGCTTAGACGGGAGCTTCTACAATGAGCAGTTCTTC
TRBJ2-7 NA TRBV19 NA CASSMGQLAEQYF TGTGCCAGTAGTATGGGGCAGTTGGCTGAGCAGTACTTC
TRBJ1-2 few TRBV30 TRBD1 CACEGQNYGYTF TGTGCCTGCGAGGGACAGAACTATGGCTACACCTTC
TRBJ2-1 once TRBV28 NA CASSLGPANEQFF TGTGCCAGCAGTTTGGGTCCGGCGAATGAGCAGTTCTTC
TRBJ2-3 NA TRBV7-6 NA CASSLAPTGAGTDTQYF TGTGCCAGCAGCTTAGCGCCAACGGGCGCGGGCACAGATACGCAGTATTTT
TRBJ2-7 once TRBV27 TRBD2 CASSFPTGGGSYEQYF TGTGCCAGCAGTTTTCCAACGGGGGGAGGTTCCTACGAGCAGTACTTC